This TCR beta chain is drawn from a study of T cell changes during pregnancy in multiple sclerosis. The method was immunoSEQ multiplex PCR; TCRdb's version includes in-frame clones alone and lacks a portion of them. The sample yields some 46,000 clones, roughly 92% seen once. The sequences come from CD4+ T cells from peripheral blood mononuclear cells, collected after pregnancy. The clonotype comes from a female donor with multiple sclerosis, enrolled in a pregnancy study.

CDR3 in amino acids: CASSLLDGGVSYEQYF. CDR3 in DNA: TGTGCCAGCTCACTCTTGGACGGGGGGGTATCCTACGAGCAGTACTTC. This chain connects TRBV18 to TRBJ2-7, with 8 positions matching TRBD2. The V segment lost 4 bases and the J segment 1 base; nucleotides outside the gene matches: 9. CDR1 and CDR2 from the germline V gene are KGHSH and LQKENI. The CDR3 runs 16 residues.